A selection of T cell receptor beta chains follows, all from one sample in a study of a mutant IDH1 vaccine in newly diagnosed glioma. The table came from immunoSEQ multiplex PCR; TCRdb's copy has only in-frame clones and leaves some out. The sample has about 88,000 clones, roughly 80% seen once. The sample consisted of PBMCs, taken from a glioma patient treated with radiotherapy, temozolomide or both. All receptors come from a man between 35 and 55 years old with glioma. Some clones in this sample may be carry-over from other donors' samples. The CDR3 runs from the conserved cysteine through the conserved F or W. A D gene is named only where the DNA matches it firmly. Only some rows state a clone size, as once, few, many or a class for expanded clones.

D: NA; size: once; J: TRBJ1-2; V: TRBV5-6; CDR3: CASVGQINYGYTF; DNA: TGTGCCAGCGTGGGGCAGATTAACTATGGCTACACCTTC
D: NA; size: NA; J: TRBJ1-2; V: TRBV2; CDR3: CASTEREGGYGYTF; DNA: TGTGCCAGCACCGAGAGAGAGGGTGGGTATGGCTACACCTTC
D: NA; size: NA; J: TRBJ2-1; V: TRBV11-3; CDR3: CASSLGATKGNEQFF; DNA: TGTGCCAGCAGCTTAGGCGCCACCAAGGGCAATGAGCAGTTCTTC
D: TRBD1; size: few; J: TRBJ1-1; V: TRBV6-5; CDR3: CASSIYRGQNTEAFF; DNA: TGTGCCAGCAGTATATACAGGGGACAGAACACTGAAGCTTTCTTT
D: NA; size: few; J: TRBJ1-1; V: TRBV7-9; CDR3: CASSLMGLEAFF; DNA: TGTGCCAGCAGCTTAATGGGACTTGAAGCTTTCTTT
D: TRBD1; size: NA; J: TRBJ1-5; V: TRBV6-5; CDR3: CASSRDRGGRQPQHF; DNA: TGTGCCAGCAGTCGCGACAGGGGGGGCAGGCAGCCCCAGCATTTT
D: NA; size: NA; J: TRBJ1-2; V: TRBV7-8; CDR3: CASSQPANYGYTF; DNA: TGTGCCAGCAGCCAGCCAGCTAACTATGGCTACACCTTC
D: NA; size: NA; J: TRBJ2-7; V: TRBV5-6; CDR3: CASSLVGIGPYEQYF; DNA: TGTGCCAGCAGCTTGGTGGGGATTGGCCCCTACGAGCAGTACTTC
D: NA; size: many; J: TRBJ2-3; V: TRBV4-1; CDR3: CASSQVSVRAGPTDTQYF; DNA: TGCGCCAGCAGCCAAGTCTCGGTACGAGCGGGTCCTACAGATACGCAGTATTTT
D: NA; size: NA; J: TRBJ2-7; V: TRBV27; CDR3: CASSLRPAVSYEQYF; DNA: TGTGCCAGCAGTCTACGCCCAGCTGTCTCCTACGAGCAGTACTTC
D: NA; size: once; J: TRBJ1-1; V: TRBV6-1; CDR3: CASSAGFATEAFF; DNA: TGTGCCAGCAGTGCGGGGTTCGCCACTGAAGCTTTCTTT
D: NA; size: NA; J: TRBJ2-3; V: TRBV7-2; CDR3: CASSPGVHTDTQYF; DNA: TGTGCCAGCAGCCCCGGGGTTCACACAGATACGCAGTATTTT
D: NA; size: few; J: TRBJ1-1; V: TRBV30; CDR3: CAWSRPNTEAFF; DNA: TGTGCCTGGTCCAGGCCGAACACTGAAGCTTTCTTT
D: NA; size: NA; J: TRBJ1-1; V: TRBV18; CDR3: CASSPQDGSATEAFF; DNA: TGTGCCAGCTCACCCCAGGACGGGTCGGCGACTGAAGCTTTCTTT
D: TRBD1; size: few; J: TRBJ1-1; V: TRBV6-4; CDR3: CASSGGTGGNTEAFF; DNA: TGTGCCAGCAGTGGTGGGACAGGGGGCAACACTGAAGCTTTCTTT
D: TRBD1; size: NA; J: TRBJ1-2; V: TRBV29-1; CDR3: CSVEGQGGYGYTF; DNA: TGCAGCGTTGAAGGGCAGGGGGGCTATGGCTACACCTTC
D: NA; size: few; J: TRBJ1-1; V: TRBV2; CDR3: CASSVQRNTEAFF; DNA: TGTGCCAGCAGTGTCCAGAGAAACACTGAAGCTTTCTTT
D: TRBD2; size: NA; J: TRBJ2-7; V: TRBV7-6; CDR3: CASSAHLAGGYEQYF; DNA: TGTGCCAGCAGCGCCCATCTAGCGGGGGGATACGAGCAGTACTTC
D: TRBD2; size: NA; J: TRBJ2-1; V: TRBV7-9; CDR3: CASRIVAGEQFF; DNA: TGTGCCAGCAGGATAGTAGCGGGGGAGCAGTTCTTC
D: NA; size: NA; J: TRBJ2-7; V: TRBV6-5; CDR3: CASSYSAGSTYEQYF; DNA: TGTGCCAGCAGTTACTCGGCAGGGTCCACCTACGAGCAGTACTTC
D: NA; size: NA; J: TRBJ2-7; V: TRBV25-1; CDR3: CASSYFYEQYF; DNA: TGTGCCAGCAGTTACTTCTACGAGCAGTACTTC
D: NA; size: NA; J: TRBJ2-1; V: TRBV5-6; CDR3: CASSPLQGTDEQFF; DNA: TGTGCCAGCAGCCCCCTCCAGGGGACGGATGAGCAGTTCTTC
D: TRBD1; size: NA; J: TRBJ1-6; V: TRBV10-1; CDR3: CASSTGTVNSPLHF; DNA: TGCGCCAGCAGTACCGGGACAGTTAATTCACCCCTCCACTTT
D: TRBD2; size: NA; J: TRBJ2-3; V: TRBV5-1; CDR3: CASSHTSGSTDTQYF; DNA: TGCGCCAGCAGCCATACTAGCGGTAGCACAGATACGCAGTATTTT
D: NA; size: NA; J: TRBJ2-4; V: TRBV4-1; CDR3: CASSQDLGVQNIQYF; DNA: TGCGCCAGCAGCCAAGATCTCGGGGTGCAAAACATTCAGTACTTC
D: NA; size: NA; J: TRBJ2-7; V: TRBV25-1; CDR3: CASSEWGGGIYEQYF; DNA: TGTGCCAGCAGTGAATGGGGAGGAGGGATATACGAGCAGTACTTC
D: NA; size: NA; J: TRBJ1-1; V: TRBV9; CDR3: CASSMGHPRAEAFF; DNA: TGTGCCAGCAGCATGGGACACCCCCGGGCTGAAGCTTTCTTT
D: NA; size: few; J: TRBJ2-7; V: TRBV21-1; CDR3: CASSKNYRKRADEQYF; DNA: TGTGCCAGCAGCAAAAACTATAGGAAACGCGCGGACGAGCAGTACTTC
D: NA; size: NA; J: TRBJ2-2; V: TRBV9; CDR3: CASSVDHTGELFF; DNA: TGTGCCAGCAGCGTAGATCACACCGGGGAGCTGTTTTTT
D: NA; size: NA; J: TRBJ1-2; V: TRBV30; CDR3: CAWSLAVSNYGYTF; DNA: TGTGCCTGGAGTTTGGCAGTTTCTAACTATGGCTACACCTTC
D: TRBD1; size: NA; J: TRBJ2-5; V: TRBV5-1; CDR3: CASSLDDPIQGLPGETQYF; DNA: TGCGCCAGCAGCTTGGACGACCCCATACAGGGGCTTCCGGGGGAGACCCAGTACTTC
D: TRBD2; size: NA; J: TRBJ2-3; V: TRBV5-6; CDR3: CASSFTGGQDTQYF; DNA: TGTGCCAGCAGCTTTACGGGGGGGCAGGATACGCAGTATTTT
D: NA; size: NA; J: TRBJ2-6; V: TRBV18; CDR3: CASSPLDSGANVLTF; DNA: TGTGCCAGCTCACCACTGGACTCTGGGGCCAACGTCCTGACTTTC
D: NA; size: NA; J: TRBJ2-5; V: TRBV29-1; CDR3: CSVVGIGETQYF; DNA: TGCAGCGTTGTTGGGATAGGAGAGACCCAGTACTTC
D: TRBD2; size: few; J: TRBJ2-7; V: TRBV13; CDR3: CASSLAGTSGVEQYF; DNA: TGTGCCAGCAGCTTAGCCGGGACTAGCGGAGTCGAGCAGTACTTC
D: TRBD1; size: NA; J: TRBJ1-6; V: TRBV6-5; CDR3: CASSMTGEFNSPLHF; DNA: TGTGCCAGCAGTATGACAGGGGAATTTAATTCACCCCTCCACTTT
D: NA; size: NA; J: TRBJ1-3; V: TRBV5-1; CDR3: CASSLGPSGVGNTIYF; DNA: TGCGCCAGCAGCTTGGGGCCCTCGGGCGTCGGAAACACCATATATTTT
D: NA; size: once; J: TRBJ1-1; V: TRBV14; CDR3: CASSQDLGTANTEAFF; DNA: TGTGCCAGCAGCCAAGATTTGGGGACCGCGAACACTGAAGCTTTCTTT
D: NA; size: NA; J: TRBJ1-3; V: TRBV27; CDR3: CASSLRGPSSGNTIYF; DNA: TGTGCCAGCAGTTTGAGGGGCCCTAGCTCTGGAAACACCATATATTTT
D: TRBD1; size: NA; J: TRBJ1-4; V: TRBV6-5; CDR3: CASSSTGTGGEKLFF; DNA: TGTGCCAGCAGTTCAACCGGGACAGGGGGTGAAAAACTGTTTTTT
D: TRBD1; size: NA; J: TRBJ1-3; V: TRBV19; CDR3: CASSPTGIRNTIYF; DNA: TGTGCCAGTAGCCCGACAGGGATCAGAAACACCATATATTTT
D: TRBD1; size: NA; J: TRBJ1-2; V: TRBV6-6; CDR3: CASRLQGADGYTF; DNA: TGTGCCAGCAGACTACAGGGGGCAGATGGCTACACCTTC
D: TRBD1; size: NA; J: TRBJ2-6; V: TRBV5-4; CDR3: CASSWTGAGANVLTF; DNA: TGTGCCAGCAGCTGGACAGGGGCTGGGGCCAACGTCCTGACTTTC
D: NA; size: NA; J: TRBJ2-7; V: TRBV6-1; CDR3: CASRKTDGSYEQYF; DNA: TGTGCCAGCAGGAAAACGGACGGCTCCTACGAGCAGTACTTC
D: NA; size: few; J: TRBJ1-5; V: TRBV19; CDR3: CASSKGFESNQPQHF; DNA: TGTGCCAGTAGTAAGGGATTCGAGAGCAATCAGCCCCAGCATTTT
D: NA; size: NA; J: TRBJ1-6; V: TRBV6-1; CDR3: CASRQENSPLHF; DNA: TGTGCCAGTCGACAGGAGAATTCACCCCTCCACTTT
D: TRBD1; size: NA; J: TRBJ2-7; V: TRBV5-1; CDR3: CASSLDPDRGFYEQYF; DNA: TGCGCCAGCAGCTTGGACCCTGACAGGGGGTTCTACGAGCAGTACTTC
D: NA; size: NA; J: TRBJ1-5; V: TRBV6-1; CDR3: CASSDPGNQPQHF; DNA: TGTGCCAGCAGTGACCCGGGCAATCAGCCCCAGCATTTT
D: NA; size: once; J: TRBJ2-7; V: TRBV7-9; CDR3: CASSLEIYEQYF; DNA: TGTGCCAGCAGCTTGGAGATCTACGAGCAGTACTTC
D: NA; size: once; J: TRBJ2-2; V: TRBV9; CDR3: CASSEGGQFYTGELFF; DNA: TGTGCCAGCAGCGAGGGAGGACAATTTTACACCGGGGAGCTGTTTTTT
D: TRBD2; size: NA; J: TRBJ2-1; V: TRBV5-4; CDR3: CASSTGTSRLTNEQFF; DNA: TGTGCCAGCAGCACTGGGACTAGCCGGTTGACGAATGAGCAGTTCTTC
D: TRBD1; size: NA; J: TRBJ1-6; V: TRBV7-2; CDR3: CASSLEGQRNSPLHF; DNA: TGTGCCAGCAGCTTAGAGGGACAGCGAAATTCACCCCTCCACTTT
D: TRBD1; size: few; J: TRBJ1-5; V: TRBV4-1; CDR3: CASSQDDRENQPQHF; DNA: TGCGCCAGCAGCCAAGATGACAGGGAGAATCAGCCCCAGCATTTT
D: TRBD2; size: NA; J: TRBJ2-5; V: TRBV5-1; CDR3: CASSGGGAGETQYF; DNA: TGCGCCAGCAGCGGCGGGGGGGCTGGGGAGACCCAGTACTTC
D: NA; size: NA; J: TRBJ1-2; V: TRBV7-9; CDR3: CASSPQSRAHDGYTF; DNA: TGTGCCAGCAGCCCTCAGAGTAGGGCCCACGATGGCTACACCTTC